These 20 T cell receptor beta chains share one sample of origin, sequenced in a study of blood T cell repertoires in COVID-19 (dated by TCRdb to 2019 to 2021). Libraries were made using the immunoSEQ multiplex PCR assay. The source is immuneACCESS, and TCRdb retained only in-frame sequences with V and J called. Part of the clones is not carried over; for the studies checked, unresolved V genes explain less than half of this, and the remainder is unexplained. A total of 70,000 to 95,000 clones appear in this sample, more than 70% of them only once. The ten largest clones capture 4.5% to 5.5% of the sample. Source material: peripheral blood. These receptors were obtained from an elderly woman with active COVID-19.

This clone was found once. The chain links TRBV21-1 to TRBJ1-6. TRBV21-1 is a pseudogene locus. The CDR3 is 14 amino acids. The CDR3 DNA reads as TGTGCCAGGGGGGGGGCATCCTATAATTCACCCCTCCACTTT. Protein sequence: CARGGASYNSPLHF.

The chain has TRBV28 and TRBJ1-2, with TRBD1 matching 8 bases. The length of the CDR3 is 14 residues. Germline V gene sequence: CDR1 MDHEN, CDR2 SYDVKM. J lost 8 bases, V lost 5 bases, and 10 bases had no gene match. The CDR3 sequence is CASSITQGAGGYTF. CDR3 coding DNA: TGTGCCAGCAGTATTACCCAGGGGGCTGGGGGCTACACCTTC.

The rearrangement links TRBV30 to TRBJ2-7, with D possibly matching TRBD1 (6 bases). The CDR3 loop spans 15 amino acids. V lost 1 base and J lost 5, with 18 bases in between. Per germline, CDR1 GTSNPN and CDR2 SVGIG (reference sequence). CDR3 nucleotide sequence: TGTGCCTGGAGTGGGGGGCTAGTGGGAAAAAACGAGCAGTACTTC. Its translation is CAWSGGLVGKNEQYF.

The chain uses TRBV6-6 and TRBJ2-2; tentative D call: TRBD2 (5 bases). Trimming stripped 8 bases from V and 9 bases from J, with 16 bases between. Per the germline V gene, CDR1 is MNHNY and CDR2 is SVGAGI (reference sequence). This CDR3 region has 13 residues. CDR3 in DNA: TGTGCCAGCGCCCCTGGGCGGGCCCGGGAGCTGTTTTTT. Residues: CASAPGRARELFF.

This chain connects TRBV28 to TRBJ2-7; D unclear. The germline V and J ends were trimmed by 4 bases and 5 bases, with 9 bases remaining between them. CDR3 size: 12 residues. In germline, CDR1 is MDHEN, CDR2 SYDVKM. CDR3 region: CASSSLTDEQYF. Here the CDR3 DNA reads TGTGCCAGCAGTTCCCTGACTGACGAGCAGTACTTC.

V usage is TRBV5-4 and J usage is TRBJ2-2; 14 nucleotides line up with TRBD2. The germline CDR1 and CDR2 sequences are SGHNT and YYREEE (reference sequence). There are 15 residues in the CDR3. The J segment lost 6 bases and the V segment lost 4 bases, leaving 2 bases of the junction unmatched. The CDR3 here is CASSQGLAGAGELFF. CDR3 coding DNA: TGTGCCAGCAGCCAGGGACTAGCGGGAGCCGGGGAGCTGTTTTTT.

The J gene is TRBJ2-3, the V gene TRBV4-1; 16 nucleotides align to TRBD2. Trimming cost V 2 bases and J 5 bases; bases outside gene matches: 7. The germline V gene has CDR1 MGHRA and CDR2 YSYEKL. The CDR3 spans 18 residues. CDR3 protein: CASSQTGTSGRAGDTQYF. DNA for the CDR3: TGCGCCAGCAGCCAAACCGGGACTAGCGGGAGGGCCGGAGATACGCAGTATTTT.

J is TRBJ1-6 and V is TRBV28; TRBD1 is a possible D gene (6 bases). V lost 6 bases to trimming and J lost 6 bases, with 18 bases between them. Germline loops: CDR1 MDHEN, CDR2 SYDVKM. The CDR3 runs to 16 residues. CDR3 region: CASRAEGGQSNSPLHF. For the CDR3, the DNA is TGTGCCAGCAGGGCTGAGGGGGGGCAAAGTAATTCACCCCTCCACTTT.

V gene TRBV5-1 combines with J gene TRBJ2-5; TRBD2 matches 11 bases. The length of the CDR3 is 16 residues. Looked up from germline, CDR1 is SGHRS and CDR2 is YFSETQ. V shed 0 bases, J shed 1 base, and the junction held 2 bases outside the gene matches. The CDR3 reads CASSLVGTSGQETQYF. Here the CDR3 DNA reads TGCGCCAGCAGCTTGGTTGGGACTAGCGGCCAAGAGACCCAGTACTTC. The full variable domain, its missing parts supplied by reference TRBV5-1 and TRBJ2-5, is KAGVTQTPRYLIKTRGQQVTLSCSPISGHRSVSWYQQTPGQGLQFLFEYFSETQRNKGNFPGRFSGRQFSNSRSEMNVSTLELGDSALYLCASSLVGTSGQETQYFGPGTRLLVL.

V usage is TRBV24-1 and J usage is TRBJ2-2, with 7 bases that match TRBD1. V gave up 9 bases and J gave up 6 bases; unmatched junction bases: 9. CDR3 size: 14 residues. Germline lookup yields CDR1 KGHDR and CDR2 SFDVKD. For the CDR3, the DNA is TGTGCCACCTGTAAGGGCCAGGGGGCCGGGGAGCTGTTTTTT. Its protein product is CATCKGQGAGELFF.

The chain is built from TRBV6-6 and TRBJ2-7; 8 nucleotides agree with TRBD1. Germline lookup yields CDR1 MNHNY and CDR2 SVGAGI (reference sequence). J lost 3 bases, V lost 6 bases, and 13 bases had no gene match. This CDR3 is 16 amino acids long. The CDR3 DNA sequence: TGTGCCAGCAGGGGACTGGACAGGGCGCTGTTCTACGAGCAGTACTTC. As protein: CASRGLDRALFYEQYF.

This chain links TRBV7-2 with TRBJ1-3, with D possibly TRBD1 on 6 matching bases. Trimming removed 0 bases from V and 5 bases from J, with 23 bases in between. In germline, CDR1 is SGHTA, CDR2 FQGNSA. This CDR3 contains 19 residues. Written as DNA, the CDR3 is TGTGCCAGCAGCTTAGCGGGGGCCGCCGCGAGTGGCCGGCGAAACACCATATATTTT. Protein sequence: CASSLAGAAASGRRNTIYF.

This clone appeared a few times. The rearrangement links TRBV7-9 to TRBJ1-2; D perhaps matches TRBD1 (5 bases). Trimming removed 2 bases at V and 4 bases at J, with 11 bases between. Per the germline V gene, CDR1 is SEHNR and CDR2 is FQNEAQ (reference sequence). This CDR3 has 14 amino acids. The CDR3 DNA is TGTGCCAGCAGCTTATCGTGGGGGGGCTATGGCTACACCTTC. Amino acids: CASSLSWGGYGYTF. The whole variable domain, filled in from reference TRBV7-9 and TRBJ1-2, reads DTGVSQNPRHKITKRGQNVTFRCDPISEHNRLYWYRQTLGQGPEFLTYFQNEAQLEKSRLLSDRFSAERPKGSFSTLEIQRTEQGDSAMYLCASSLSWGGYGYTFGSGTRLTVV.

This CDR3 reads CASSSLPGAMIDTQYF. The CDR3 nucleotides are TGTGCCAGCAGCTCACTGCCTGGGGCCATGATAGATACGCAGTATTTT. This chain links TRBV7-2 with TRBJ2-3; D might be TRBD1 (5 bases). The V end lost 4 bases, the J end lost 5 bases, and 19 bases lay between the germline ends. The CDR3 is 16 amino acids. Germline V gene sequence: CDR1 SGHTA, CDR2 FQGNSA. Full variable domain (missing parts from reference TRBV7-2 and TRBJ2-3): GAGVSQSPSNKVTEKGKDVELRCDPISGHTALYWYRQSLGQGLEFLIYFQGNSAPDKSGLPSDRFSAERTGGSVSTLTIQRTQQEDSAVYLCASSSLPGAMIDTQYFGPGTRLTVL.

CDR3 sequence reads: CASSPDAEKTDTQYF. The CDR3 DNA is TGCGCCAGCAGCCCGGATGCGGAAAAGACAGATACGCAGTATTTT. The chain links TRBV5-1 to TRBJ2-3; D is undetermined. Trimming removed 4 bases at V and 3 bases at J, with 15 bases between. CDR1 SGHRS and CDR2 YFSETQ come from the germline V gene. The CDR3 covers 15 residues.

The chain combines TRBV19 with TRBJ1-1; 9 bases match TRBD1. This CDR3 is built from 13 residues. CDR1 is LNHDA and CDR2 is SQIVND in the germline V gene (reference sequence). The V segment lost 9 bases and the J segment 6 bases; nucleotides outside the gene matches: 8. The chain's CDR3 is CASQGQGRAEAFF. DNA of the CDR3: TGTGCCAGCCAGGGACAGGGAAGGGCTGAAGCTTTCTTT.

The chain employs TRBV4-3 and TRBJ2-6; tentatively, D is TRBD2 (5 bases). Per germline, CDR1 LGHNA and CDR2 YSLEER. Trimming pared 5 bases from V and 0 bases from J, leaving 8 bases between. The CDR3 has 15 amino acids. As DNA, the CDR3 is TGCGCCAGCAGCGACGGGATCTCTGGGGCCAACGTCCTGACTTTC. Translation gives CASSDGISGANVLTF.

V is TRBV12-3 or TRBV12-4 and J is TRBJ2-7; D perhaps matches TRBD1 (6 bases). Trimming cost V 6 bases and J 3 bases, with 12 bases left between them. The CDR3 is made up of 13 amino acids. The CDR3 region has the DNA TGTGCCAGCAGAGCCGGACAGAACTACGAGCAGTACTTC. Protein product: CASRAGQNYEQYF.

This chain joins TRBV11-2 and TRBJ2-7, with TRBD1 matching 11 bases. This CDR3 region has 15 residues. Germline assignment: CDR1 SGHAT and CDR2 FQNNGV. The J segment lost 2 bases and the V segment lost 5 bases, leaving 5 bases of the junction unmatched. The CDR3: CASSPDRGRAYEQYF. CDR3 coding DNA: TGTGCCAGCAGCCCGGACAGGGGGCGCGCCTACGAGCAGTACTTC.

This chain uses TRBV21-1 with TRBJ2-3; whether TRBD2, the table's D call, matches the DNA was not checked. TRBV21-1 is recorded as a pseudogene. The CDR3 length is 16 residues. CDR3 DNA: TGTGCCAGCAGCAAAGGGGGGCCAGGGAGGGCAGATACGCAGTATTTT. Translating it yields CASSKGGPGRADTQYF.